The rows below give T cell receptor beta chains drawn from one sample of a study of T-cell reconstitution after alpha-beta-depleted transplantation in children. Via MiXCR, TCRdb re-called the PCR reads, giving one row per CDR3 protein. The sample carries a few hundred thousand distinct CDR3 sequences, around 20% recorded once. Sample: PBMCs from the stem cell graft donor, taken from the stem cell graft. These receptors were taken from a human donor who donated a stem cell graft to a child with acute lymphoblastic leukemia. CDR3s include the opening cysteine and the closing phenylalanine or tryptophan. Fields, in order: J gene, D gene, clone size, V gene, CDR3 DNA, CDR3 protein. D genes are given only for firm matches. Clone size is shown for a subset of rows, as once, few, many or a class of expanded clone.

>TRBJ2-3|NA|few|TRBV7-2
TGTGCCAGCAGCTTATTGATAACCTTAGGGACAGATACGCAGTATTTT
CASSLLITLGTDTQYF
>TRBJ1-2|NA|NA|TRBV12-3/TRBV12-4
TGTGCCAGCAGTCCCCGCCCGGCCCACTATGGCTACACCTTC
CASSPRPAHYGYTF
>TRBJ2-7|NA|few|TRBV20-1
TGCAGTGTTACGTCCGCGAGGTCCCCCGGCTACGAGCAGTACTTC
CSVTSARSPGYEQYF
>TRBJ2-1|TRBD2|NA|TRBV12-3/TRBV12-4
TGTGCCAGCAGCCCGATACTAGCGAGCTCCTACAATGAGCAGTTCTTC
CASSPILASSYNEQFF
>TRBJ2-7|TRBD1|many|TRBV12-3/TRBV12-4
TGTGCCAGCAGCCCCCCGGGACAGGGCTACGAGCAGTACTTC
CASSPPGQGYEQYF
>TRBJ2-1|TRBD2|few|TRBV9
TGTGCCAGCAGCCCTGATAGCGGGAGATACAATGAGCAGTTCTTC
CASSPDSGRYNEQFF
>TRBJ1-2|NA|NA|TRBV7-9
TGTGCCAGCAGCTTAAGGAATGACTATGGCTACACCTTC
CASSLRNDYGYTF
>TRBJ1-2|NA|NA|TRBV27
TGTGCCAGCAGTTTACCTCCAGGCGGCTACACCTTC
CASSLPPGGYTF
>TRBJ2-3|TRBD2|many|TRBV20-1
TGCAGTGCTAGAAGGCTAGCGGGCAATTGGGGCCCCACAGATACGCAGTATTTT
CSARRLAGNWGPTDTQYF
>TRBJ2-2|NA|NA|TRBV5-1
TGCGCCAGCAGCGTGGAGCAGGGAGGCACCGGGGAGCTGTTTTTT
CASSVEQGGTGELFF
>TRBJ2-1|TRBD2|many|TRBV7-8
TGTGCCAGCAGCTTAGGACCGAGCGGGAGCTACAATGAGCAGTTCTTC
CASSLGPSGSYNEQFF
>TRBJ2-1|NA|few|TRBV20-1
TGCAGTGCCAACCCCCCCCGGGCAAGGCCTTTGGTTGAGCAGTTCTTC
CSANPPRARPLVEQFF
>TRBJ2-7|NA|NA|TRBV11-2
TGTGCCAGCAACTCCGTACATTCCATGGAATTCTACGAGCAGTACTTC
CASNSVHSMEFYEQYF
>TRBJ1-4|NA|NA|TRBV29-1
TGCAGCGTCAGACGTACAACTAATGAAAAACTGTTTTTT
CSVRRTTNEKLFF
>TRBJ2-7|NA|few|TRBV12-3/TRBV12-4
TGTGCCAGCAGTGGCGACCGGGACACAAACTACGAGCAGTACTTC
CASSGDRDTNYEQYF
>TRBJ2-4|NA|few|TRBV5-1
TGCGCCAGCAGCTTGGCAGGGATGGAAAACATTCAGTACTTC
CASSLAGMENIQYF
>TRBJ2-1|NA|NA|TRBV20-1
TGCAGTGCTAGAGAATATTCCTACAATGAGCAGTTCTTC
CSAREYSYNEQFF
>TRBJ2-3|TRBD2|few|TRBV9
TGTGCCAGCAGCGCCGCCTTAGCGGGAGGGCAGGATACGCAGTATTTT
CASSAALAGGQDTQYF
>TRBJ2-2|NA|NA|TRBV10-1
TGCGCCAGCATGAAGGGGGCGAACACCGGGGAGCTGTTTTTT
CASMKGANTGELFF
>TRBJ2-5|TRBD2|NA|TRBV12-3/TRBV12-4
TGTGCCAGCAGCCCCCGTCTCCGGGGACTAGCTGGGCAAGAGACCCAGTACTTC
CASSPRLRGLAGQETQYF
>TRBJ2-3|TRBD2|few|TRBV4-1
TGCGCCAGCAGCCGGTATCCGACTAGCGGCACAGATACGCAGTATTTT
CASSRYPTSGTDTQYF
>TRBJ2-7|TRBD2|NA|TRBV2
TGTGCCAGCCTAGGGACTAGCGCTACGTACGAGCAGTACTTC
CASLGTSATYEQYF
>TRBJ2-7|TRBD2|NA|TRBV27
TGTGCCAGCGGACCGGGACTAGGCTTATACGAGCAGTACTTC
CASGPGLGLYEQYF
>TRBJ2-3|TRBD2|NA|TRBV6-1
TGTGCCAGCAGTGAAATGCGGTCAGCGGGAGCGGCACATACGCACTATTTT
CASSEMRSAGAAHTHYF
>TRBJ2-2|TRBD2|NA|TRBV18
TGTGCCAGCTCACTCCGACTAGCCTCTCACACCGGGGAGCTGTTTTTT
CASSLRLASHTGELFF
>TRBJ2-7|NA|few|TRBV30
TGTGCCTGGAGCCCGGGACCTCCCCCCTACGAGCAGTACTTC
CAWSPGPPPYEQYF
>TRBJ2-1|TRBD1|many|TRBV18
TGTGCCAGCTCACCACTGCTGCAGGGGGCAGGTGAGCAGTTCTTC
CASSPLLQGAGEQFF
>TRBJ2-1|TRBD2|NA|TRBV5-1
TGCGCCAGCAGCCAGCCGGGACTAGCTAAAGGCAATGAGCAGTTCTTC
CASSQPGLAKGNEQFF
>TRBJ1-2|NA|NA|TRBV5-1
TGCGCCAGCAGCTTGTTCAGTGGCAAGGATGTCTACACCTTC
CASSLFSGKDVYTF
>TRBJ2-2|NA|few|TRBV20-1
TGCAGTGTACCGCTAGGTCAGGAGCTGTTTTTT
CSVPLGQELFF
>TRBJ1-4|NA|few|TRBV20-1
TGCAGTGCTAGACCCCGGGCTCAGTTTGAAAAACTGTTTTTT
CSARPRAQFEKLFF
>TRBJ1-5|TRBD1|NA|TRBV6-2/TRBV6-3
TGTGCCAGCCGGGACAGGGGATATCAGCCCCAGCATTTT
CASRDRGYQPQHF
>TRBJ2-7|TRBD2|few|TRBV4-1
TGCGCCAGCAGCCAAGTGGTAGCGGGAGGGTCCTACGAGCAGTACTTC
CASSQVVAGGSYEQYF
>TRBJ2-7|NA|few|TRBV7-9
TGTGCCAGCAGCCCAAACCCAGGGCCCTACGAGCAGTACTTC
CASSPNPGPYEQYF
>TRBJ1-1|NA|few|TRBV29-1
TGCAGCGTCCGCGGCAGGAACACTGAAGCTTTCTTT
CSVRGRNTEAFF
>TRBJ2-7|NA|few|TRBV11-2
TGTGCCAGCAGCTTAGAAGTAGGGCACGAGCAGTACTTC
CASSLEVGHEQYF
>TRBJ1-2|TRBD1|NA|TRBV12-3/TRBV12-4
TGTGCCAGCAGTCGTGGACAGGGAGGGTTTGGCTATGGCTACACCTTC
CASSRGQGGFGYGYTF
>TRBJ2-3|NA|few|TRBV6-5
TGTGCCAGCAGTTCCGCCACAGCCACAGATACGCAGTATTTT
CASSSATATDTQYF
>TRBJ2-2|NA|NA|TRBV20-1
TGCAGTGCTAGGAAACGGCGGACCCCGAACACCGGGGAGCTGTTTTTT
CSARKRRTPNTGELFF
>TRBJ2-5|TRBD1|NA|TRBV5-6
TGTGCCAGCAGCTGGGACAGGGTAGAGACCCAGTACTTC
CASSWDRVETQYF
>TRBJ1-1|NA|NA|TRBV7-3
TGTGCCAGCAGCTTATGGGAGGAGGGGACTGAAGCTTTCTTT
CASSLWEEGTEAFF
>TRBJ2-3|NA|few|TRBV5-1
TGCGCCAGCAGCCCCGAAGCTCCAGATACGCAGTATTTT
CASSPEAPDTQYF